A single TCR beta chain is shown here with its context. What it recognizes is unknown. This entry belongs to a study of regulatory T cells in long-lasting Graves disease. CDR3-region Arm-PCR and iRepertoire HTBI primers produced the TCR beta libraries. TCRdb called the multiplex PCR reads again in MiXCR, with one record for every CDR3 protein. The profile covers about 560,000 distinct CDR3 sequences, with about 16% appearing a single time and around 12% taken by the ten largest. As to time point: newly diagnosed GD, antithyroid drugs for less than 3 months. RNA isolated from PBMCs was used to make the TCR library. Staff drew nine milliliters of peripheral blood into EDTA tubes. CDR1 SGDLS and CDR2 YYNGEE come from the germline V gene. Trimming removed 3 bases from V and 5 bases from J, with 14 bases in between. The CDR3 runs to 15 residues. Study-wide findings and caveats: Favoring TRBV28, TRBJ1-2 and TRBJ2-5 was a feature seen in persistent disease.

These same data were also listed under a study on T cells in Graves' hyperthyroidism and ophthalmopathy. That study adds: A set of HTBI primers served as the primers for a first-round RT-PCR of the TCR CDR3. Most thyroid clonotypes expanded above 0.001 appeared in blood too.

This sample comprised peripheral blood mononuclear cells (PBMCs), obtained at new diagnosis, from a patient treated with antithyroid drugs. The V call is TRBV9, the J call TRBJ2-2; D might be TRBD2 (6 bases). This receptor was taken from a man in his late teens or twenties with Graves disease. CDR3 DNA sequence: TGTGCCAGCAGCGCCGGGGCGGGAAAAACCGGGGAGCTGTTTTTT. This encodes CASSAGAGKTGELFF.